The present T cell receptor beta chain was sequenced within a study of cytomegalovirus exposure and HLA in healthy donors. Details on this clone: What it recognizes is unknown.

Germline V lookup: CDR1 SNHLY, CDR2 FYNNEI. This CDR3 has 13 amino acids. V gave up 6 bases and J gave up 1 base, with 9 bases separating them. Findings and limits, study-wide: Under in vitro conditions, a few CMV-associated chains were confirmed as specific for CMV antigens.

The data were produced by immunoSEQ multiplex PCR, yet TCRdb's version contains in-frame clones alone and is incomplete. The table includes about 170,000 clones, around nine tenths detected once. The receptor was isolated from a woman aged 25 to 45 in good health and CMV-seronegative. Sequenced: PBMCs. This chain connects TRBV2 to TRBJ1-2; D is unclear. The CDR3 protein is CASSTGNNYGYTF. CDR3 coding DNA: TGTGCCAGCAGCACCGGGAATAACTATGGCTACACCTTC.